These 5 T cell receptor beta chains originate from one sample sequenced in a study of T cells in Graves' hyperthyroidism and ophthalmopathy. The TCR beta CDR3 regions underwent amplification using RNA transcripts as the source. The HTBI set primed first-round TCR CDR3 RT-PCR. TCRdb reprocessed the multiplex PCR reads via MiXCR and lists one record per CDR3 protein. The data show more than 300,000 distinct CDR3 sequences, with less than 20% seen just once and 40% held by the top ten. Specimen: blood. The receptors stem from a man younger than 30 with Graves' ophthalmopathy.

This clonotype showed up just a few times. This rearrangement joins TRBV6-1 to TRBJ1-2, with TRBD1 matching over 7 bases. Germline loops: CDR1 MNHNS, CDR2 SASEGT. The CDR3 is 14 amino acids. V lost 1 base to trimming and J lost 4 bases; unmatched junction nucleotides: 3. In DNA form, the CDR3 reads TGTGCCAGCAGTGAAGTGACAGGGTTCTATGGCTACACCTTC. Its protein product is CASSEVTGFYGYTF.

This clonotype was found many times. The rearrangement uses TRBV2 and TRBJ1-1; the D gene is possibly TRBD1 (6 bases). This CDR3 spans 14 amino acids. The V gene's germline CDR1 is SNHLY and CDR2 FYNNEI. Trimming stripped 4 bases from V and 4 bases from J, with 13 bases between. CDR3 protein: CASSVQGGGTEAFF. CDR3 sequence (DNA): TGTGCCAGCAGTGTCCAGGGAGGGGGCACTGAAGCTTTCTTT.

This clonotype was seen a few times. The J gene is TRBJ1-1, the V gene TRBV12-3 or TRBV12-4, with TRBD1 matching 7 bases. The trim removed 1 base at V and 7 bases at J, leaving 6 bases unmatched. The CDR3 is 14 residues long. CDR3 in DNA: TGTGCCAGCAGTTTAGGGACTAGGGGGCTTGAAGCTTTCTTT. It specifies CASSLGTRGLEAFF.

This clonotype was seen at least ten times. J is TRBJ1-6 and V is TRBV7-9; D perhaps matches TRBD1 (5 bases). CDR3 length: 15 amino acids. Germline V gives CDR1 SEHNR, CDR2 FQNEAQ (reference sequence). V was cut by 1 base and J by 5 bases, with 9 bases left in between. This chain's CDR3 is CASSLGGIDNSPLHF. The CDR3 DNA is TGTGCCAGCAGCTTAGGGGGGATCGATAATTCACCCCTCCACTTT.

This clonotype was seen more than once but under ten times. The chain is built from TRBV7-9 and TRBJ1-2; 9 bases are a match to TRBD1. Germline V CDR1 and CDR2: SEHNR, FQNEAQ (reference sequence). The CDR3 is made up of 16 amino acids. Germline trimming cut 0 bases from V and 7 bases from J; bases unmatched to any gene: 9. CDR3 sequence: CASSLAQSGQGRGYTF. The DNA of the CDR3 is TGTGCCAGCAGCTTAGCGCAGTCGGGACAGGGTCGTGGCTACACCTTC.